The rows below give T cell receptor beta chains drawn from one sample of a study of cytotoxic CD8 clonotypes in ibrutinib-treated CLL. The protocol was immunoSEQ multiplex PCR, while the TCRdb copy is restricted to in-frame clones and leaves out a portion. Among about 21,000 clones listed, around 85% were seen once. This material consisted of PBMCs, taken before ibrutinib treatment. These TCRs come from a human donor with chronic lymphocytic leukemia. Both conserved end residues are part of each CDR3. The order of the fields is D gene, V gene, clone size, J gene, CDR3 protein, CDR3 DNA. D genes are given only for firm matches. Clone sizes are given selectively: once, few, many, or a class where the clone is expanded.

NA,TRBV10-3,once,TRBJ2-1,CAISEFSEVMFF,TGTGCCATCAGTGAGTTTTCGGAGGTTATGTTCTTC
NA,TRBV21-1,NA,TRBJ2-7,CASSIDRDGSYEQYF,TGTGCCAGCAGCATCGACCGGGACGGATCCTACGAGCAGTACTTC
TRBD2,TRBV4-1,NA,TRBJ2-1,CASSQSGGRGNEQFF,TGCGCCAGCAGCCAGAGCGGGGGGAGGGGCAATGAGCAGTTCTTC
TRBD1,TRBV11-2,NA,TRBJ1-5,CASSLGVRGQNQPQHF,TGTGCCAGCAGCTTAGGGGTTAGGGGACAGAATCAGCCCCAGCATTTT
NA,TRBV2,NA,TRBJ2-3,CASSYEGVDTQYF,TGTGCCAGCAGTTACGAAGGGGTAGATACGCAGTATTTT
NA,TRBV6-1,NA,TRBJ1-1,CASSREGVMNTEAFF,TGTGCCAGCAGTCGTGAGGGAGTTATGAACACTGAAGCTTTCTTT
NA,TRBV7-9,NA,TRBJ2-7,CASSFAGGRNYEQYF,TGTGCCAGCAGCTTCGCAGGAGGTAGAAACTACGAGCAGTACTTC
NA,TRBV7-2,NA,TRBJ2-7,CASSLEWVGEQYF,TGTGCCAGCAGCCTCGAGTGGGTTGGTGAGCAGTACTTC
NA,TRBV4-2,NA,TRBJ2-7,CASSHGPSGEQYF,TGTGCCAGCAGCCATGGACCCTCGGGGGAGCAGTACTTC
NA,TRBV25-1,NA,TRBJ2-7,CASRPTANSYEQYF,TGTGCCAGCAGGCCGACGGCTAACTCCTACGAGCAGTACTTC
TRBD1,TRBV6-6,NA,TRBJ2-1,CASRQTGTDKYNEQFF,TGTGCCAGCAGACAGACCGGGACAGATAAATACAATGAGCAGTTCTTC
NA,TRBV6-5,NA,TRBJ2-5,CASSYVWSETQYF,TGTGCCAGCAGTTACGTCTGGTCAGAGACCCAGTACTTC
NA,TRBV5-1,NA,TRBJ1-5,CASSLAFDQPQHF,TGCGCCAGCAGCTTGGCCTTTGATCAGCCCCAGCATTTT
TRBD1,TRBV18,NA,TRBJ2-3,CASSPIMGQGSTKSSTDTQYF,TGTGCCAGCTCACCCATCATGGGACAGGGGTCGACTAAATCAAGCACAGATACGCAGTATTTT
TRBD2,TRBV30,NA,TRBJ2-4,CAWSVRLAGARPLGKNIQYF,TGTGCCTGGAGTGTGCGTCTAGCGGGAGCACGACCCCTGGGGAAAAACATTCAGTACTTC